These T cell receptor beta chains were read from a single sample in a study of CD8 T cells in ankylosing spondylitis. In TCRdb, the 5' RACE reads were re-called with MiXCR into one record per CDR3 protein. Among 200,000 to 250,000 distinct CDR3 sequences listed, about 7% were seen once. Sample: blood, either unsorted or a sorted T cell fraction (not recorded which). These receptors were taken from a male donor with ankylosing spondylitis. CDR3s include the opening cysteine and the closing phenylalanine or tryptophan. D genes are given only for firm matches. Some rows have no size entry. The others give once, few or many, or a class for an expanded clone.

abundance,d_gene,v_gene,j_gene,CDR3nt,CDR3aa
many,TRBD1,TRBV11-2,TRBJ1-5,TGTGCCAGCAGCTTAGGGACAGGGTCAAGGCCCCAGCATTTT,CASSLGTGSRPQHF
many,TRBD1,TRBV27,TRBJ2-1,TGTGCCAGCAGACCACTGGGACAGGTATTCAATGAGCAGTTCTTC,CASRPLGQVFNEQFF
many,TRBD1,TRBV27,TRBJ1-5,TGTGCCAGTCGTTGGGGGACAGGACAGCCCCAGCATTTT,CASRWGTGQPQHF
few,.,TRBV18,TRBJ1-2,TGTGCCAGCTCACCAAGCAACATCGCGGGAGGCTATGGCTACACCTTC,CASSPSNIAGGYGYTF
.,TRBD1,TRBV2,TRBJ2-6,TGTGCCCTGAGCGGGGACAGGGTAAGGGGGGCCAACGTCCTGACTTTC,CALSGDRVRGANVLTF
many,TRBD1,TRBV7-9,TRBJ1-1,TGTGCCAGCAGAGACGGGACAGGGGGAAAAGGGAACGCTGAAGCTTTCTTT,CASRDGTGGKGNAEAFF
.,.,TRBV14,TRBJ2-7,TGTGCCATCAGCCCGGGGTCAACCTACGAGCAGTACTTC,CAISPGSTYEQYF
many,.,TRBV5-5,TRBJ2-7,TGTGCCAGCAGTTTCGTCAGGACCTCCTACGAGCAGTACTTC,CASSFVRTSYEQYF
many,TRBD1,TRBV10-3,TRBJ1-2,TGTGCCATCAAGGGACAGGGATTGGCCTATGGCTACACCTTC,CAIKGQGLAYGYTF
many,TRBD1,TRBV7-9,TRBJ1-4,TGTGCCAGCAGCCCTTTGACAGGGGTAGATGAAAAACTGTTTTTT,CASSPLTGVDEKLFF
many,.,TRBV28,TRBJ1-1,TGTGCCAGCAGTTTAGATGGGACTGAAGCTTTCTTT,CASSLDGTEAFF
many,.,TRBV6-1,TRBJ1-2,TGTGCCAGCAGTGACCTCTGGGACCCTCAGGAGGGCTACACCTTC,CASSDLWDPQEGYTF
many,TRBD1,TRBV28,TRBJ1-6,TGTGCCAGCAGAGGGACAGGGGGGAATTCACCCCTCCACTTT,CASRGTGGNSPLHF
many,.,TRBV7-9,TRBJ1-5,TGTGCCAGCAGCGACGACACATTTGGGTCCCAGCATTTT,CASSDDTFGSQHF
many,.,TRBV6-5,TRBJ2-1,TGTGCCAGCAGTTATGCACCGCTACCTAACAATGAGCAGTTCTTC,CASSYAPLPNNEQFF
few,.,TRBV7-9,TRBJ2-3,TGTGCCAGCACTCCGGGTGACACAGATACGCAGTATTTT,CASTPGDTDTQYF
few,.,TRBV20-1,TRBJ2-5,TGCAGTGCTAGGAAGGTCCCGGGCGCGAGGGGAGAGACCCAGTACTTC,CSARKVPGARGETQYF
many,TRBD1,TRBV29-1,TRBJ2-7,TGCAGCGTTAGGGACAGGGGAGATTACGAGCAGTACTTC,CSVRDRGDYEQYF
few,.,TRBV6-1,TRBJ2-1,TGTGCCAGCAGTACCCCGTACGCCGAGGACAATGAGCAGTTCTTC,CASSTPYAEDNEQFF
few,TRBD1,TRBV27,TRBJ1-2,TGTGCCAGCAGTATGACAGGGAGTAGTTCTGGCTACACCTTC,CASSMTGSSSGYTF
many,.,TRBV7-9,TRBJ2-1,TGTGCCAGCAGGCCCGGTGGCGGTGAGCAGTTCTTC,CASRPGGGEQFF
few,.,TRBV20-1,TRBJ1-2,TGCAGTGCTAGAGTGGACGGAGCCTATGGCTACACCTTC,CSARVDGAYGYTF
many,.,TRBV14,TRBJ2-3,TGTGCCAGCAGCGCCCCGACTAGATCAGATACGCAGTATTTT,CASSAPTRSDTQYF
few,TRBD1,TRBV29-1,TRBJ2-2,TGCAGTCATCAGGGGGTCGGCGGGGAGCTGTTTTTT,CSHQGVGGELFF
few,TRBD1,TRBV20-1,TRBJ1-1,TGCAGTGCTCCAGGGGGCAGGTCGGACACTGAAGCTTTCTTT,CSAPGGRSDTEAFF
many,.,TRBV20-1,TRBJ1-1,TGCAGTGCTAGGTCTGTCACTTACAACACTGAAGCTTTCTTT,CSARSVTYNTEAFF
many,.,TRBV7-9,TRBJ2-1,TGTGCCAGCAGCCCTACTTATCTGGAGAATCTTGAGCAGTTCTTC,CASSPTYLENLEQFF
few,TRBD1,TRBV27,TRBJ1-2,TGTGCCAGCAAAAACAGGGGCCCTTATGGCTACACCTTC,CASKNRGPYGYTF
many,.,TRBV6-2/TRBV6-3,TRBJ2-7,TGTGCCAGCCTTGACTCCTACGAGCAGTACTTC,CASLDSYEQYF
many,.,TRBV29-1,TRBJ2-7,TGCAGCGTTGACGAGGGACACAGGTATGAGCAGTACTTC,CSVDEGHRYEQYF
.,.,TRBV5-1,TRBJ1-4,TGCGCCAGCAGCTTGGCTCCGGGACGGCTTAATGAAAAACTGTTTTTT,CASSLAPGRLNEKLFF
many,TRBD2,TRBV20-1,TRBJ2-1,TGCAGTGCTAGACTAGCGGGGCACAATGAGCAGTTCTTC,CSARLAGHNEQFF
many,.,TRBV20-1,TRBJ1-1,TGCAGTGCTAGAGATCATCAGGGTTACGGTGAAGCTTTCTTT,CSARDHQGYGEAFF